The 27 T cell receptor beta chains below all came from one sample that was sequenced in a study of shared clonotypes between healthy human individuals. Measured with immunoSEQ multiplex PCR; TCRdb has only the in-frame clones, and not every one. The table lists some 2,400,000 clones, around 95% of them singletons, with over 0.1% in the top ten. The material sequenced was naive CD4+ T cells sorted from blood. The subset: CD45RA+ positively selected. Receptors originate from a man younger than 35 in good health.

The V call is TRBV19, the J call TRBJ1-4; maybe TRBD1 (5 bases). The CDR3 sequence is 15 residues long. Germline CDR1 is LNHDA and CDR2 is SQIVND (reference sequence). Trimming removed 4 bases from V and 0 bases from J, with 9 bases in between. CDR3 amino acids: CASSRQLATNEKLFF. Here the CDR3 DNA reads TGTGCCAGTAGTAGACAGCTCGCAACTAATGAAAAACTGTTTTTT. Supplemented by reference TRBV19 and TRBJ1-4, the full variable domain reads DGGITQSPKYLFRKEGQNVTLSCEQNLNHDAMYWYRQDPGQGLRLIYYSQIVNDFQKGDIAEGYSVSREKKESFPLTVTSAQKNPTAFYLCASSRQLATNEKLFFGSGTQLSVL.

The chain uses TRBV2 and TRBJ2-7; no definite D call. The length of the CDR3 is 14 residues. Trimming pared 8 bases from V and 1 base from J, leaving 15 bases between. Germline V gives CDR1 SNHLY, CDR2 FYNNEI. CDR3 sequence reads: CASCPGQMSYEQYF. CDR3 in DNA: TGTGCCAGCTGCCCCGGGCAAATGTCCTACGAGCAGTACTTC.

The CDR3 DNA reads as TGTGCCAGCAGTACGGGGGGTTTCGGGTATGGCTACACCTTC. This codes for CASSTGGFGYGYTF. This chain links TRBV6-5 with TRBJ1-2; D may be TRBD1 (5 bases). The V end was cut by 5 bases, the J end by 5 bases, with 15 bases between. The CDR3 is 14 residues long. CDR1 is MNHEY, CDR2 SVGAGI, per germline.

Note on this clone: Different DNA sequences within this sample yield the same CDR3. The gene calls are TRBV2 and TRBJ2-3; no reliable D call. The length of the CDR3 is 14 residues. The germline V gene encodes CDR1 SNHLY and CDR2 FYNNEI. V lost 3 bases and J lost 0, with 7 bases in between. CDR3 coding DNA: TGTGCCAGCAGTGATTGGGCCAGCACAGATACGCAGTATTTT. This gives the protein CASSDWASTDTQYF.

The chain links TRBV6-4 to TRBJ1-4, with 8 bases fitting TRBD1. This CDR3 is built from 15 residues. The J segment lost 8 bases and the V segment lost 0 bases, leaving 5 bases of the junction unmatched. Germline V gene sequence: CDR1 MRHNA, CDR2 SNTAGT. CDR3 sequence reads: CASSDSRTGWEKLFF. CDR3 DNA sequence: TGTGCCAGCAGTGACTCCCGGACAGGGTGGGAAAAACTGTTTTTT.

CDR3 protein: CASSSNLSGNQPQHF. For the CDR3, the DNA is TGTGCCAGCAGTTCTAATTTATCGGGGAATCAGCCCCAGCATTTT. The V gene is TRBV6-5, the J gene TRBJ1-5, with no clear D. Deletions cut 4 bases from V and 4 bases from J, with 14 bases between. Germline CDR1 is MNHEY and CDR2 is SVGAGI. The CDR3 is made up of 15 amino acids.

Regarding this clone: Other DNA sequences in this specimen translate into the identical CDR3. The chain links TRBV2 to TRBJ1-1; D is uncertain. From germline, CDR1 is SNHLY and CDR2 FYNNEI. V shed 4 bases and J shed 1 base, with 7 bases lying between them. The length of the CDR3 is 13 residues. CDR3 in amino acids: CASSGQENTEAFF. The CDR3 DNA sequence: TGTGCCAGCAGTGGCCAGGAGAACACTGAAGCTTTCTTT.

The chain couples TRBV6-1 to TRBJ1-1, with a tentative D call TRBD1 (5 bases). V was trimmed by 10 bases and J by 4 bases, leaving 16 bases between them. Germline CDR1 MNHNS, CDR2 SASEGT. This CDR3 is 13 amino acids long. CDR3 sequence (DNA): TGTGCCACACGAAGGCAGACAGCCACTGAAGCTTTCTTT. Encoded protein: CATRRQTATEAFF.

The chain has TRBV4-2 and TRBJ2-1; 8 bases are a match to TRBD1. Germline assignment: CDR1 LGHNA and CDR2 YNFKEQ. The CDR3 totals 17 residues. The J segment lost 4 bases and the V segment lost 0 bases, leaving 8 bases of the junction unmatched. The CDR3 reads CASSQDWTGLGYNEQFF. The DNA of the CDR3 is TGTGCCAGCAGCCAAGATTGGACAGGGTTGGGTTACAATGAGCAGTTCTTC.

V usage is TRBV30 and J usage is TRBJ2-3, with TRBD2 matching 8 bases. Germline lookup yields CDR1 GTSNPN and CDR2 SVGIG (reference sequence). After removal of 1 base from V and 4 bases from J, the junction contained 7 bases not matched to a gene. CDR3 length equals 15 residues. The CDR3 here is CAWSARGGGSDTQYF. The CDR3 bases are TGTGCCTGGAGTGCCCGGGGGGGCGGCTCAGATACGCAGTATTTT.

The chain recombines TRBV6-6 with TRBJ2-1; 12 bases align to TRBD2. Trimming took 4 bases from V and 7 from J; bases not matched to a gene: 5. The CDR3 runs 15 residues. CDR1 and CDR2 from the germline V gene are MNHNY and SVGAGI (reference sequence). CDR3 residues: CASSSRLAGENEQFF. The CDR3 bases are TGTGCCAGCAGTTCACGACTAGCGGGAGAGAATGAGCAGTTCTTC.

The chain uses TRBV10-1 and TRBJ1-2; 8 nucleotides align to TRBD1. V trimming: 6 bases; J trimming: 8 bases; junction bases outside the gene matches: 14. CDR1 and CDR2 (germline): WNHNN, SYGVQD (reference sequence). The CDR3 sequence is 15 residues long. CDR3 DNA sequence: TGCGCCAGCAGCTCCACGGACAGGGACCCAGGCGGCTACACCTTC. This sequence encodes CASSSTDRDPGGYTF.

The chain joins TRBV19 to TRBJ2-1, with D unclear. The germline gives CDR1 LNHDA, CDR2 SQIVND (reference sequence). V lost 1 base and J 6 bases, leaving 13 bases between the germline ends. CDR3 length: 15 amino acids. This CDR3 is CASSIGGYLGNEQFF. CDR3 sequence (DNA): TGTGCCAGTAGTATAGGGGGATACCTGGGCAATGAGCAGTTCTTC.

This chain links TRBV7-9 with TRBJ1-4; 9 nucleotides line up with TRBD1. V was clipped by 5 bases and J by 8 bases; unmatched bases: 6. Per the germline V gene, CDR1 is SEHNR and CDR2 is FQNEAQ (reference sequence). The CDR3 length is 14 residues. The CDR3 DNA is TGTGCCAGCAGCCCGACAGGGGGTGGGGAAAAACTGTTTTTT. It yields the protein CASSPTGGGEKLFF.

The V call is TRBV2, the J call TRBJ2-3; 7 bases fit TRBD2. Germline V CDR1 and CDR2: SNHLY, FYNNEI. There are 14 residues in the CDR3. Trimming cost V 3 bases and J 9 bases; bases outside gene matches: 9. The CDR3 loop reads CASSEGGGRGTQYF. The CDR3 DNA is TGTGCCAGCAGTGAGGGCGGGGGAAGAGGAACGCAGTATTTT. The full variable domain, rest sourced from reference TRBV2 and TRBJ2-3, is EPEVTQTPSHQVTQMGQEVILRCVPISNHLYFYWYRQILGQKVEFLVSFYNNEISEKSEIFDDQFSVERPDGSNFTLKIRSTKLEDSAMYFCASSEGGGRGTQYFGPGTRLTVL.

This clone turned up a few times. CDR3 DNA sequence: TGTGCCATCCGTTCGTTGGGGGACGAGCAGTACTTC. Protein: CAIRSLGDEQYF. J is TRBJ2-7 and V is TRBV10-3; D possibly matches TRBD1 or TRBD2 (5 bases each). This CDR3 is 12 amino acids long. V was trimmed by 8 bases and J by 5 bases, leaving 13 bases between them. Germline CDR1 is ENHRY and CDR2 is SYGVKD.

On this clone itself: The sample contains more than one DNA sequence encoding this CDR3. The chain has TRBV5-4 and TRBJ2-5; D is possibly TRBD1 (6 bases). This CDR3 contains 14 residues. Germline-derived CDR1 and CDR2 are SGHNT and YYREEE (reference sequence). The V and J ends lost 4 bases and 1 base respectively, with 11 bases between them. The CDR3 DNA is TGTGCCAGCAGCCGAGGACAGTCCCAAGAGACCCAGTACTTC. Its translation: CASSRGQSQETQYF.

The CDR3 region has the DNA TGTGCCAGCAGTTACTCGAGGCCGGGGGCGAATGAGCAGTTCTTC. This codes for CASSYSRPGANEQFF. This rearrangement joins TRBV6-6 to TRBJ2-1; D may match TRBD1 or TRBD2 (6 bases each). Trimming cost V 0 bases and J 7 bases, with 13 bases left between them. CDR1 and CDR2 from the germline V gene are MNHNY and SVGAGI (reference sequence). The CDR3 is 15 residues long.

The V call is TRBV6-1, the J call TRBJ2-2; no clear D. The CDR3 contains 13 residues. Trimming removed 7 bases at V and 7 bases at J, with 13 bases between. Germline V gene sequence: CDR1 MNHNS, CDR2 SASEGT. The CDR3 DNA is TGTGCCAGCAAAGAGAGGTCGATCGGGGAGCTGTTTTTT. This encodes CASKERSIGELFF.

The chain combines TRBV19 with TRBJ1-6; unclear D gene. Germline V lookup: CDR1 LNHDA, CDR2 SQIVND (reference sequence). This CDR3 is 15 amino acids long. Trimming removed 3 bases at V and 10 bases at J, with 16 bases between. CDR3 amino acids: CASSMGLIGGSPLHF. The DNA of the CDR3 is TGTGCCAGTAGTATGGGTTTGATAGGAGGCTCACCCCTCCACTTT.

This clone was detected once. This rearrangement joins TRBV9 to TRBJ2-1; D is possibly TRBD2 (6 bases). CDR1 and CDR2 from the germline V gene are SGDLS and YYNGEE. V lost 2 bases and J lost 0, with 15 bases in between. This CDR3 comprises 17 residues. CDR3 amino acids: CASSVRAGYSSYNEQFF. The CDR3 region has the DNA TGTGCCAGCAGCGTCAGAGCGGGCTATTCCTCCTACAATGAGCAGTTCTTC.

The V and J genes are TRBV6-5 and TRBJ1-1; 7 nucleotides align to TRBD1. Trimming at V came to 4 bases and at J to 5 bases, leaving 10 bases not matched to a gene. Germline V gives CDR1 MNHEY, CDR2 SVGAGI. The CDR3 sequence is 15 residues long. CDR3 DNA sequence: TGTGCCAGCAGTTCTCCCAGCAGGGGGGGAACTGAAGCTTTCTTT. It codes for CASSSPSRGGTEAFF.

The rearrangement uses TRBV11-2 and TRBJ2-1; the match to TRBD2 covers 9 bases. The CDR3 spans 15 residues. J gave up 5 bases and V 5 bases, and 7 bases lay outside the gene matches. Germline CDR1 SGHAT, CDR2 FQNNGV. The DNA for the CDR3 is TGTGCCAGCAGCAACGGGACTAGCACCAACAATGAGCAGTTCTTC. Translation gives CASSNGTSTNNEQFF.

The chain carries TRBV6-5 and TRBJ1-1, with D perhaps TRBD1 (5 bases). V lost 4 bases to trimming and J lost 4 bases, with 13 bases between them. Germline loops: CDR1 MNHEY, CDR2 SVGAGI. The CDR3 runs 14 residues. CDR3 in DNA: TGTGCCAGCAGTTCGCGGCAGGGCGCCACTGAAGCTTTCTTT. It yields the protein CASSSRQGATEAFF.

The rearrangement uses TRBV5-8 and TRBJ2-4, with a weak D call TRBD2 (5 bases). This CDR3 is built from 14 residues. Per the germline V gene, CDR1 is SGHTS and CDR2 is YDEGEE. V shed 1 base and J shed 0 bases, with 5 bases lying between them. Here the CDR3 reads CASSLREAKNIQYF. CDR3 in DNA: TGTGCCAGCAGCTTGCGGGAAGCCAAAAACATTCAGTACTTC.

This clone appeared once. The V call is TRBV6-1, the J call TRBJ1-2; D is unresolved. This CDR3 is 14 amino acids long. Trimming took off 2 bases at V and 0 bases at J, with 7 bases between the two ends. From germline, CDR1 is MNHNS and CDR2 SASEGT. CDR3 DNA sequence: TGTGCCAGCAGTGAACGGCACTCTAACTATGGCTACACCTTC. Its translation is CASSERHSNYGYTF.

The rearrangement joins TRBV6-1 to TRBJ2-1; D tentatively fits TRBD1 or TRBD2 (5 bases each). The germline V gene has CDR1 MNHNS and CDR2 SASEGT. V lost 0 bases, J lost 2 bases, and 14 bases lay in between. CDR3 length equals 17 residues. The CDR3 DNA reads TGTGCCAGCAGTGAAGCGCTTGCCGGGACGGCCTACAATGAGCAGTTCTTC. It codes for CASSEALAGTAYNEQFF.